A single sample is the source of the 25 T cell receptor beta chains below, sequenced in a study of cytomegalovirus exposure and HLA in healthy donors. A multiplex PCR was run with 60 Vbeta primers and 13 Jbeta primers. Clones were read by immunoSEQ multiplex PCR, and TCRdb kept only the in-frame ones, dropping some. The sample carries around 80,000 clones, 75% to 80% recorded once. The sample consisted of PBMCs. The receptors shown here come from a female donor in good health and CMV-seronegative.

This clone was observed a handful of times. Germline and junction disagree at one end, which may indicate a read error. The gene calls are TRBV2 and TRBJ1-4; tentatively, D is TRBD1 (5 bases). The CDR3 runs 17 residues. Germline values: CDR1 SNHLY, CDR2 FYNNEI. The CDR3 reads CGSSDVTGGAANEKLFF. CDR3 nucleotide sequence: TGTGGCAGCAGTGATGTCACCGGGGGTGCGGCTAATGAAAAACTGTTTTTT.

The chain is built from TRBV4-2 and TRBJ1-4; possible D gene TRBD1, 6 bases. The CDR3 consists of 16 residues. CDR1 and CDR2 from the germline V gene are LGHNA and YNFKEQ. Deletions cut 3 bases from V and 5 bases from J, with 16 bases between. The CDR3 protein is CASSQNAGQINEKLFF. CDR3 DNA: TGTGCCAGCAGCCAGAACGCTGGACAGATAAATGAAAAACTGTTTTTT.

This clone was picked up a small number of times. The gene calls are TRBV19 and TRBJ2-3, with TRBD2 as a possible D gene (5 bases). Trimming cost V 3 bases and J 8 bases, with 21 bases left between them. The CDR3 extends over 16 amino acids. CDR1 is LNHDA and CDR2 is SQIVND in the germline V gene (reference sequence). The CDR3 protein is CASSIFSNTGSGTQYF. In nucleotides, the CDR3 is TGTGCCAGTAGTATTTTCAGCAATACGGGGTCGGGTACGCAGTATTTT.

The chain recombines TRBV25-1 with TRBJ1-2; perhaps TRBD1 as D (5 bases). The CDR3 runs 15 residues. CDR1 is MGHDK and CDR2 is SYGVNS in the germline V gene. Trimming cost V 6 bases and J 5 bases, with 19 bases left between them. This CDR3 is CASRSGGEDGYGYTF. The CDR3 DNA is TGTGCCAGCAGGAGCGGGGGGGAAGATGGGTATGGCTACACCTTC.

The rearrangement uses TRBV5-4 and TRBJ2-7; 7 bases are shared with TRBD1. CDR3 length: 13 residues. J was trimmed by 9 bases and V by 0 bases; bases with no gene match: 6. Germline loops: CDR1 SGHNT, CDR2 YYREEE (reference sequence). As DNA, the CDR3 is TGTGCCAGCAGCTTGGCCGAGGGGGCGAGGCAGTACTTC. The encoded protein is CASSLAEGARQYF.

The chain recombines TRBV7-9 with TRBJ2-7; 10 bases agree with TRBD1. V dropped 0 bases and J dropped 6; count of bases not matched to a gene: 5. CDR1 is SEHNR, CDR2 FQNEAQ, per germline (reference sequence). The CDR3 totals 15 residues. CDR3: CASSLAGTGDSEQYF. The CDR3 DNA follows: TGTGCCAGCAGCTTAGCGGGGACAGGGGATTCCGAGCAGTACTTC.

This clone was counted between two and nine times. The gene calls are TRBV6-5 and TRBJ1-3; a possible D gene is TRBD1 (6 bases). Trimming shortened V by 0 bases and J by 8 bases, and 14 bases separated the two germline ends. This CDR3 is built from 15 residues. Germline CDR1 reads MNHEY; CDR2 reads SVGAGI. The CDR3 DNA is TGTGCCAGCAGTTACTCTTTACAGGGCGGTTACACCATATATTTT. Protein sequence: CASSYSLQGGYTIYF.

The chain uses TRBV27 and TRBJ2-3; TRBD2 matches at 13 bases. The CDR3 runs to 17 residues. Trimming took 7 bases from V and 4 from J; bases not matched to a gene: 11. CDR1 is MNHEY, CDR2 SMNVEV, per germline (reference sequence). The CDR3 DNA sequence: TGTGCCAGCACCCTCTACTGGACTAGCGGGAGTTCAGATACGCAGTATTTT. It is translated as CASTLYWTSGSSDTQYF.

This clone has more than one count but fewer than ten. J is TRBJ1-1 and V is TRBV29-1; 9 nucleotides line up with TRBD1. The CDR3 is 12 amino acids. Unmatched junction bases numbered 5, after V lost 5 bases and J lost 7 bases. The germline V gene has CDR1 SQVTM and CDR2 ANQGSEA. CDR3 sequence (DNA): TGCAGCGTTCTGACAGGGGGAGTTGAAGCTTTCTTT. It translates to CSVLTGGVEAFF.

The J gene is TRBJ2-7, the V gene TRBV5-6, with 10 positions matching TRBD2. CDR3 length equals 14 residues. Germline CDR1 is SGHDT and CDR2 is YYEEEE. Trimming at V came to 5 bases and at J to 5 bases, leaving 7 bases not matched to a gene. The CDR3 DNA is TGTGCCAGCAGGGTTACTAGCGGGAAGAACGAGCAGTACTTC. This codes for CASRVTSGKNEQYF. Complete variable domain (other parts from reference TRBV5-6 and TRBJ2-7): DAGVTQSPTHLIKTRGQQVTLRCSPKSGHDTVSWYQQALGQGPQFIFQYYEEEERQRGNFPDRFSGHQFPNYSSELNVNALLLGDSALYLCASRVTSGKNEQYFGPGTRLTVT.

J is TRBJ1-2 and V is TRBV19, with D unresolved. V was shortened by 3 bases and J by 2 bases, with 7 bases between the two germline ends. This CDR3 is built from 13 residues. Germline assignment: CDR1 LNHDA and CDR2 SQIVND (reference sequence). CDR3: CASSIDKNYGYTF. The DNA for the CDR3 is TGTGCCAGTAGTATTGACAAGAACTATGGCTACACCTTC.

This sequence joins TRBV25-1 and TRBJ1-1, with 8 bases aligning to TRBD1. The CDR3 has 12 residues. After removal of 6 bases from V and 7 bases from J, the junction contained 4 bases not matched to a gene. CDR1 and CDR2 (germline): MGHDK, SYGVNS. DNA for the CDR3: TGTGCCAGCAGGAGAGGGACAGGTGAAGCTTTCTTT. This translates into CASRRGTGEAFF.

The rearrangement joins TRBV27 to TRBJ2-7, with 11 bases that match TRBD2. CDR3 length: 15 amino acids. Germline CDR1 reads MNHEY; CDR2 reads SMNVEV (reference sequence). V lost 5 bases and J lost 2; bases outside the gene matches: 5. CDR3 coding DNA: TGTGCCAGCAGTCTGACTAGCGGGGCGCCCTACGAGCAGTACTTC. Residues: CASSLTSGAPYEQYF.

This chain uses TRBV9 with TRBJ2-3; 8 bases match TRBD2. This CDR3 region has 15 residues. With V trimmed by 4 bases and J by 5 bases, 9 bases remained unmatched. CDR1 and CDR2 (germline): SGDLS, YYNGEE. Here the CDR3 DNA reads TGTGCCAGCAGCCCTGCGACTAGCGTCAGAGATACGCAGTATTTT. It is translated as CASSPATSVRDTQYF. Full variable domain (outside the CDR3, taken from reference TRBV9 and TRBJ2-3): DSGVTQTPKHLITATGQRVTLRCSPRSGDLSVYWYQQSLDQGLQFLIQYYNGEERAKGNILERFSAQQFPDLHSELNLSSLELGDSALYFCASSPATSVRDTQYFGPGTRLTVL.

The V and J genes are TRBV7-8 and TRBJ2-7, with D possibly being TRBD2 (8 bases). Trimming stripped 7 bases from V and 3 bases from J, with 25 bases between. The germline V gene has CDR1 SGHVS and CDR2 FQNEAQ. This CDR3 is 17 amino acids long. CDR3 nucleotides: TGTGCCAGCAAGGGGGGACAGTTTAGCGGGGCTGTCTACGAGCAGTACTTC. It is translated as CASKGGQFSGAVYEQYF. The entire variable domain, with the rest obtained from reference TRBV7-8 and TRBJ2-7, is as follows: GAGVSQSPRYKVAKRGQDVALRCDPISGHVSLFWYQQALGQGPEFLTYFQNEAQLDKSGLPSDRFFAERPEGSVSTLKIQRTQQEDSAVYLCASKGGQFSGAVYEQYFGPGTRLTVT.

The CDR3 is CASTSSGYEQYF. The CDR3 DNA follows: TGTGCCAGCACATCTTCCGGTTACGAGCAGTACTTC. This chain joins TRBV27 and TRBJ2-7; D gene unclear. Trimming cost V 7 bases and J 4 bases, with 11 bases left between them. The CDR3 consists of 12 residues. Germline-derived CDR1 and CDR2 are MNHEY and SMNVEV (reference sequence).

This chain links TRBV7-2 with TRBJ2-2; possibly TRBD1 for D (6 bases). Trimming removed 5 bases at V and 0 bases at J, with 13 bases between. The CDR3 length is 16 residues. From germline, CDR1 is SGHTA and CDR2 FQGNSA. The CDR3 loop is CASSTWTAANTGELFF. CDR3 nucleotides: TGTGCCAGCAGCACGTGGACAGCCGCGAACACCGGGGAGCTGTTTTTT.

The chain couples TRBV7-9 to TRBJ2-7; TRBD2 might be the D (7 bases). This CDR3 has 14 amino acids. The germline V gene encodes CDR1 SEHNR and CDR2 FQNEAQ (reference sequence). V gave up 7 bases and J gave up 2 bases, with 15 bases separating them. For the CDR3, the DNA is TGTGCCAGCACCAACTCGGGGGGCCCCTACGAGCAGTACTTC. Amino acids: CASTNSGGPYEQYF.

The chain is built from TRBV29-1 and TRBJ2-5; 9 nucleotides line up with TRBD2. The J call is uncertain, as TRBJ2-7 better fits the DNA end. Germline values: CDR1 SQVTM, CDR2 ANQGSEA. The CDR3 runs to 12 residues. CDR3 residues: CSVSRRGGEQYF. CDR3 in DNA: TGCAGCGTGTCCCGGCGGGGGGGCGAGCAGTACTTC.

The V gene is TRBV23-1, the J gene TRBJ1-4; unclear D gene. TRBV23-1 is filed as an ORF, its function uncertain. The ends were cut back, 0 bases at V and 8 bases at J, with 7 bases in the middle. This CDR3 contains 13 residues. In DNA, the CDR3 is TGCGCCAGCAGTCAATCGTTTATGGAAAAACTGTTTTTT. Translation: CASSQSFMEKLFF.

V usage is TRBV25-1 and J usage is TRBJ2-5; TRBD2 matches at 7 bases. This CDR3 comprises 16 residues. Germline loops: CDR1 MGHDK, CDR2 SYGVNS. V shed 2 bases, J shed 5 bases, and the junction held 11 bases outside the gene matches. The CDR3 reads CASSEQSGNHRETQYF. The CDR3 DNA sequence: TGTGCCAGCAGTGAACAGAGCGGGAACCACAGGGAGACCCAGTACTTC.

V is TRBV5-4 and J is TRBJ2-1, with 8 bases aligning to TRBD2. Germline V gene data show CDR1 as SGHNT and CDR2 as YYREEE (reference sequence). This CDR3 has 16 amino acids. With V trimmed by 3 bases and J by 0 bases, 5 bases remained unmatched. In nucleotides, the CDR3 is TGTGCCAGCAGCTCGACTAGCGCCAGCTCCTACAATGAGCAGTTCTTC. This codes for CASSSTSASSYNEQFF.

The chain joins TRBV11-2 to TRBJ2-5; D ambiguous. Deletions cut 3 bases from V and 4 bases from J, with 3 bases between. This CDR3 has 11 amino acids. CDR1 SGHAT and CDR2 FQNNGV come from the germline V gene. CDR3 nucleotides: TGTGCCAGCAGCTTCCGAGAGACCCAGTACTTC. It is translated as CASSFRETQYF.

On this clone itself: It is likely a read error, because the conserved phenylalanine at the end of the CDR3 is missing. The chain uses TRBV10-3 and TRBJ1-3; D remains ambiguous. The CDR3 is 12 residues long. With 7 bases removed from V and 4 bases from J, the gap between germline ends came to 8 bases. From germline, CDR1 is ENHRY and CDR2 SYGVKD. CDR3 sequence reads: CAIKDSGNTIYL. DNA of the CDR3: TGTGCCATCAAGGACTCCGGAAACACCATATATTTG.

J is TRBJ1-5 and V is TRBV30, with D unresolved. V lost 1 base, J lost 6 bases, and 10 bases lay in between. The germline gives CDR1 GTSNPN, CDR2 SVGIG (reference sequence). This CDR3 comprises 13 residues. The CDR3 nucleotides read TGTGCCTGGAGTGGGGTACTAGGTCAGCCCCAGCATTTT. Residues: CAWSGVLGQPQHF. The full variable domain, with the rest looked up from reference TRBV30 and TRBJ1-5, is SQTIHQWPATLVQPVGSPLSLECTVEGTSNPNLYWYRQAAGRGLQLLFYSVGIGQISSEVPQNLSASRPQDRQFILSSKKLLLSDSGFYLCAWSGVLGQPQHFGDGTRLSIL.